One T cell receptor (beta chain) is described in this entry. This clone came up once. Its specific antigen is unknown. No base-level quality is on record; no much larger clone is a single base apart. CDR1 and CDR2, per the germline V gene, are SGHAT and FQNNGV. V is cut back by 3 bases and J by 1 base, with 2 bases in the junction unmatched. The CDR3 spans 14 residues, from the cysteine through the phenylalanine. CDR3 DNA only is kept here, 42 bases in frame from base 1. The source of the sample is a study of OX40 agonist ivuxolimab in advanced cancers. For context, the study as a whole: Ivuxolimab, which targeted the costimulatory receptor OX40 (CD134), was an agonistic, fully human IgG2 monoclonal antibody. Of the roughly 54 patients in dose escalation, 19 had hepatocellular carcinoma, some 15 had melanoma, 9 had renal cell carcinoma and 9 had head and neck cancer. Intravenous ivuxolimab was administered to patients every 2 weeks at six dose levels: 0.01, 0.1, 0.3, 1.5, 3 and 10 mg/kg. Partial responses occurred in three dose-escalation patients, of whom one had hepatocellular carcinoma and two had cutaneous melanoma. In the dose-escalation cohort, 65% to 90% of patients were male, and the mean age was about 55 years, with a range of 23 to 79. The point of sequencing TCRbeta in the periphery was to test whether ivuxolimab changed TCR sequence diversity and drove clonal T-cell expansion. Prior anti-PD-1, anti-PD-L1 or anti-CTLA-4 therapy was permitted, and checkpoint inhibitors had been received by about 44% of dose-escalation patients. The paper covers the monotherapy dose-escalation part of the phase I ivuxolimab trial, which included N of about 50 patients.

Genomic DNA was extracted from sorted cells for sequencing of the TCRbeta CDR3 region. TCRbeta CDR3 regions were sequenced using the immunoSEQ Assay. The table comes from immuneACCESS by way of TCRdb, which keeps in-frame sequences with V and J called. Part of the clones is missing from these tables; in studies checked, under half for an unresolved V gene and the rest for unknown reasons. For this sample there are around 35,000 clones; about 86% appear just once. The ten largest clones take up 2.4% of the sample. Patients with a history of autoimmune disease or receiving systemic immunosuppression were excluded from the trial. Peripheral blood for TCR sequencing was drawn from every dose cohort at baseline, at cycle 4 day 1 and at cycle 7 day 1. Samples came from an open-label, multicenter, first-in-human phase I dose-escalation trial of ivuxolimab. Adults with locally advanced or metastatic head and neck squamous cell, hepatocellular, melanoma or renal cell carcinoma were enrolled in the trial. Before TCR sequencing, CD4+ T cells and CD8+ T cells were sorted from peripheral blood as separate populations.

What the authors observed across the whole study: Clonal expansion of both CD4+ and CD8+ blood T cells was observed from baseline to week 6 at doses 0.1 to 3.0 mg/kg. On average, CD8+ T cells showed more expanded clones than CD4+ T cells after ivuxolimab. Partial responders in the 0.1-3.0 mg/kg groups had among the lowest normalized peripheral clonal expansion, especially among CD8+ T cells. The antigen specificity of the peripheral T cells that underwent clonal expansion was not determined. Low levels of normalized T-cell clonal expansion were also seen in some nonresponding patients.

The specimen comprised CD4+ or CD8+ T cells sorted from blood, sampled in a trial of the OX40 agonist ivuxolimab. The chain couples TRBV11-2 to TRBJ2-7; 8 central nucleotides agree with TRBD1. The source of this sequence is an adult with an advanced solid tumor such as melanoma, head and neck, liver or kidney cancer. The DNA sequence follows: TGTGCCAGCAGCTTTTACAGGGGGTCCTACGAGCAGTACTTC. It specifies CASSFYRGSYEQYF.